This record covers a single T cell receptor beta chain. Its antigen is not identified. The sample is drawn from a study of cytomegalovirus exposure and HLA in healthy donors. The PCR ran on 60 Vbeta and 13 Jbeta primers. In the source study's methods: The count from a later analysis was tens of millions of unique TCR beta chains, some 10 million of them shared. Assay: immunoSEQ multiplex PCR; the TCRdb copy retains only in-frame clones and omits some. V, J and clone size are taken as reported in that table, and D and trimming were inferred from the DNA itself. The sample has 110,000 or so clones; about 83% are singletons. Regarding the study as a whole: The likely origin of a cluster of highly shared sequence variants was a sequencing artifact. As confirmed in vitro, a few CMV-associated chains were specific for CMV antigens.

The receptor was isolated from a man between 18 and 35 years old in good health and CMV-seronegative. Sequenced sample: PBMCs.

The CDR3 DNA follows: TGTGCCAGCAGACTACAGGGCCCTGCCTACGAGCAGTACTTC. It is translated as CASRLQGPAYEQYF. The chain recombines TRBV2 with TRBJ2-5; a weak D match, TRBD1 (6 bases). The J call may be in error: the DNA end matches TRBJ2-7 better. CDR1 SNHLY and CDR2 FYNNEI come from the germline V gene. This CDR3 has 14 residues.